Reported below is one T cell receptor beta chain. The target antigen is unknown. V was clipped by 7 bases and J by 6 bases; unmatched bases: 8. CDR3 size: 14 residues. The germline CDR1 and CDR2 sequences are SGHTA and FQGNSA. The sample is drawn from a study of cytomegalovirus exposure and HLA in healthy donors. Study background: Membership in the Caucasian-associated ancestry cluster was found for about four fifths of approximately 400 genotyped donors.

General study findings and limits: The authors enumerated 150 to 200 TCR beta chains as linked to cytomegalovirus.

Each donor was healthy, and each was a bone marrow donor. A multiplex PCR was run with 60 Vbeta primers and 13 Jbeta primers. Assay: immunoSEQ multiplex PCR; the TCRdb copy retains only in-frame clones and omits some. The sample consists of 50,000 to 70,000 clones, roughly 84% of them appearing once. V and J are TRBV7-2 and TRBJ2-7; 11 positions agree with TRBD2. This TCR was recovered from a human donor in good health. The sample comprised PBMCs. CDR3 sequence reads: CASNSLAGGLEQYF. The CDR3 DNA reads TGTGCCAGCAACAGTCTAGCGGGAGGTCTCGAGCAGTACTTC.